These 9 T cell receptor beta chains came from one sample sequenced in a study of PD-L1 blockade in urothelial cancer. Only in-frame clones appear in the TCRdb table, and some are missing; sequencing was by immunoSEQ multiplex PCR. This sample yields about 45,000 clones, of which approximately 91% are seen a single time; around a quarter belongs to the top ten. Indicated time point: pretreatment peripheral blood. Material: PBMCs, obtained around atezolizumab (anti-PD-L1) treatment. The receptors derive from a donor at least 40 years old with urothelial cancer.

This sequence joins TRBV6-5 and TRBJ1-2, with TRBD1 matching over 7 bases. The CDR3 runs 15 residues. Trimming took 2 bases from V and 8 from J; bases not matched to a gene: 11. The germline CDR1 and CDR2 sequences are MNHEY and SVGAGI. The CDR3 protein is CASSYGRTGRLGYTF. As DNA, the CDR3 is TGTGCCAGCAGTTACGGGAGGACAGGCAGGTTAGGCTACACCTTC.

This chain joins TRBV5-5 and TRBJ2-5; 7 bases map to TRBD2. The J segment lost 1 base and the V segment lost 6 bases, leaving 6 bases of the junction unmatched. The CDR3 has 14 amino acids. Per germline, CDR1 SGHKS and CDR2 YYEKEE (reference sequence). The CDR3 loop reads CASNLGGGQETQYF. CDR3 nucleotides: TGTGCCAGCAACCTGGGCGGGGGCCAAGAGACCCAGTACTTC.

This clone has just a few counts. The chain combines TRBV7-9 with TRBJ1-1; D is unclear. The germline V and J ends were trimmed by 5 bases and 6 bases, with 16 bases remaining between them. In germline, CDR1 is SEHNR, CDR2 FQNEAQ (reference sequence). This CDR3 comprises 14 residues. CDR3 nucleotides: TGTGCCAGCAGCCTGAGGGCGAGTACCGCTGAAGCTTTCTTT. Its protein is CASSLRASTAEAFF.

The chain couples TRBV19 to TRBJ1-5, with D perhaps matching TRBD1 (6 bases). Germline V lookup: CDR1 LNHDA, CDR2 SQIVND (reference sequence). V lost 4 bases to trimming and J lost 5 bases, with 9 bases between them. The length of the CDR3 is 13 residues. The CDR3 region has the DNA TGTGCCAGTAGTAGGGGGCCGGATCAGCCCCAGCATTTT. Translation gives CASSRGPDQPQHF.

The chain uses TRBV30 and TRBJ2-2; tentatively, D is TRBD2 (5 bases). Germline CDR1 reads GTSNPN; CDR2 reads SVGIG (reference sequence). The CDR3 has 16 residues. The ends were cut back, 4 bases at V and 1 base at J, with 16 bases in the middle. The DNA of the CDR3 is TGTGCCTGGATTTTAGCGAAACAAAGGAACACCGGGGAGCTGTTTTTT. Translated, it gives CAWILAKQRNTGELFF.

This clone was counted only a few times. The rearrangement joins TRBV29-1 to TRBJ2-1; D is ambiguous. The CDR3 extends over 11 amino acids. The germline gives CDR1 SQVTM, CDR2 ANQGSEA. The V and J ends lost 8 bases and 5 bases respectively, with 10 bases between them. CDR3 loop: CSTQYNNEQFF. The CDR3 bases are TGCAGCACACAGTACAACAATGAGCAGTTCTTC.

This chain links TRBV7-9 with TRBJ1-1, with 7 bases that match TRBD1. Unmatched junction bases numbered 7, after V lost 6 bases and J lost 0 bases. CDR1 SEHNR and CDR2 FQNEAQ come from the germline V gene (reference sequence). This CDR3 contains 15 residues. The CDR3 nucleotides are TGTGCCAGCAGTCGACAGGGCAGGTTGAACACTGAAGCTTTCTTT. Encoded protein: CASSRQGRLNTEAFF.

Here the CDR3 reads CASSTPDRGRVGQYF. CDR3 DNA: TGTGCCAGCAGCACCCCGGACAGGGGGCGCGTCGGGCAGTACTTC. The genes are TRBV5-8 and TRBJ2-7, with 11 bases lining up with TRBD1. The CDR3 runs to 15 residues. V was pared by 4 bases and J by 9 bases, with 12 bases of the junction left unmatched. From germline, CDR1 is SGHTS and CDR2 YDEGEE.

CDR3 in DNA: TGTGCCAGCTCCCCCGGCGGGGTCTCAGATACGCAGTATTTT. Amino acids: CASSPGGVSDTQYF. The rearrangement links TRBV18 to TRBJ2-3, with a tentative D call TRBD2 (6 bases). There are 14 residues in the CDR3. Germline lookup yields CDR1 KGHSH and CDR2 LQKENI. V was cut by 6 bases and J by 4 bases, with 14 bases left in between.